The T cell receptor beta chain under discussion was sequenced for a study of CD8+ T cells in alopecia areata. Study context: The study gave tofacitinib for 6 to 18 months, then 6 months off drug.

The ends were cut back, 6 bases at V and 2 bases at J, with 12 bases in the middle. Per the germline V gene, CDR1 is MNHEY and CDR2 is SVGAGI. The CDR3 loop spans 14 amino acids. Following extraction, RNA underwent reverse transcription to cDNA, which served as the sequencing template. Profiling relied on immunoSEQ multiplex PCR, and the TCRdb table lists in-frame clones only, not all of them. The sample consists of 100,000 to 150,000 clones, over 50% of them appearing once. This clone was detected only a few times. V gene TRBV6-5 combines with J gene TRBJ2-3; D tentatively fits TRBD1 or TRBD2 (5 bases each). This clonotype was obtained from a human donor with alopecia areata. The material was CD4+ T cells sorted from blood, obtained at week 0. DNA for the CDR3: TGTGCCAGCAGCCCGGGACCGCTCACAGATACGCAGTATTTT. Its translation is CASSPGPLTDTQYF.